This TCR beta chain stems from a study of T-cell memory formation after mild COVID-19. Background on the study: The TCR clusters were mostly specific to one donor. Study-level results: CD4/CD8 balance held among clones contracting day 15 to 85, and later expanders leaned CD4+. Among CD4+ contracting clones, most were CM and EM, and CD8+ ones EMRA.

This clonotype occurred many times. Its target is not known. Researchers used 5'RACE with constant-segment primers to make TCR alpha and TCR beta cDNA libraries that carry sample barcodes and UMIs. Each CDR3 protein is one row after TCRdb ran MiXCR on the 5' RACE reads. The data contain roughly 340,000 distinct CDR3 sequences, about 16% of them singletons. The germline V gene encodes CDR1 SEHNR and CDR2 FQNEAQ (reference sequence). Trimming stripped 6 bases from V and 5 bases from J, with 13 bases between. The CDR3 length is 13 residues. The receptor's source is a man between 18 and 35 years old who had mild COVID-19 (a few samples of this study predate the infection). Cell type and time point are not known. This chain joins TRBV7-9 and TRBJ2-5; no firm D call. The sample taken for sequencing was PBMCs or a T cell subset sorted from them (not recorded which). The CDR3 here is CASSSPLGETQYF. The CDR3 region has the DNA TGTGCCAGCAGTTCCCCTCTGGGGGAGACCCAGTACTTC.